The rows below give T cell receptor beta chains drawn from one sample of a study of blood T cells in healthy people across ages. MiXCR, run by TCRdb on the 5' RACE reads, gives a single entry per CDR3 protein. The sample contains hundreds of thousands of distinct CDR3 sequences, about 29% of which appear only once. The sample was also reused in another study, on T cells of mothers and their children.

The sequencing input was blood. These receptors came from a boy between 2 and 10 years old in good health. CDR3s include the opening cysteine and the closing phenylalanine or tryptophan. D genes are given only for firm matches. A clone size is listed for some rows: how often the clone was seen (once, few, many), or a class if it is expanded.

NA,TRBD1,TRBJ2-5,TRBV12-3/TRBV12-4,TGTGCCAGCAGCACTCTAGGACAGGATCAGGAGACCCAGTACTTC,CASSTLGQDQETQYF
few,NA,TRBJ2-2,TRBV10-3,TGTGCCATCAGTGACCCGAACCCGAACACCGGGGAGCTGTTTTTT,CAISDPNPNTGELFF
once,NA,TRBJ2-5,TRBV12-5,TGTGCTAGTGGTTTGGAAAGGGGTGCCCAGTACTTC,CASGLERGAQYF
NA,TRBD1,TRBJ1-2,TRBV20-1,TGCAGTGCTAGATCGACAGGGGGATTGAACTATGGCTACACCTTC,CSARSTGGLNYGYTF
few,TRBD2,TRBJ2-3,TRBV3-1,TGTGCCAGCAGCCGTAGCGGGACTAGCACAGATACGCAGTATTTT,CASSRSGTSTDTQYF
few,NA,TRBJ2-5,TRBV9,TGTGCCAGCAGCGCCTCGCCGCAGGAGACCCAGTACTTC,CASSASPQETQYF
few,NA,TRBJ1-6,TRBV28,TGTGCCAGCAGTTTTTCCTTAACCAATTCACCCCTCCACTTT,CASSFSLTNSPLHF
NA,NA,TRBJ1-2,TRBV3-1,TGTGCCAGCAGCCAAGTCGGTGGGGGACTAGCGGGCTACACCTTC,CASSQVGGGLAGYTF
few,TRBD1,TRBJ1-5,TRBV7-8,TGTGCCAGCAGCCGGGACAGGGTCAGGAATCAGCCCCAGCATTTT,CASSRDRVRNQPQHF
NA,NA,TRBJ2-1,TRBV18,TGTGCCAGCTCACCACCATCACTAGAGGCCCATGAGCAGTTCTTC,CASSPPSLEAHEQFF
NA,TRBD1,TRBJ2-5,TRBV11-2,TGTGCCAGCAGCTTGACAGGGCGCGACAAGGAGACCCAGTACTTC,CASSLTGRDKETQYF
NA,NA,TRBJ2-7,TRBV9,TGTGCCAGCAGCGGTAGCGGAGTTCGGGACGAGCAGTACTTC,CASSGSGVRDEQYF
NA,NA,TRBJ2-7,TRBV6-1,TGTGCCAGCAGTGACAGGCGCGAGCAGTACTTC,CASSDRREQYF
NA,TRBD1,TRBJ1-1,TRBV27,TGTGCCAGCAGCGATCGGACAGGACGGGTGAGGGAAGCTTTCTTT,CASSDRTGRVREAFF
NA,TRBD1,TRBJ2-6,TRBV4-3,TGCGCCAGCAGCCAAGCTTTGGGGGACAGAGAGCCCAGCTCTGGGGCCAACGTCCTGACTTTC,CASSQALGDREPSSGANVLTF
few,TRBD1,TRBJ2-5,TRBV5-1,TGCGCCAGCAGCCTGGAACAGGGGGCACGGGAGACCCAGTACTTC,CASSLEQGARETQYF
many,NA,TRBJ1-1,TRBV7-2,TGTGCCAGCAGCCCCCCGACATGGAAGGGAGGCACTGAAGCTTTCTTT,CASSPPTWKGGTEAFF
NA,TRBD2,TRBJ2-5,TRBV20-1,TGCAGTGCTAGCTTAGCGGGAGCAGAGACCCAGTACTTC,CSASLAGAETQYF
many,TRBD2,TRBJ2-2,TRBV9,TGTGCCAGCAGCCATCAAGGTTGGGCTAGCGGGGGGATCAACACCGGGGAGCTGTTTTTT,CASSHQGWASGGINTGELFF
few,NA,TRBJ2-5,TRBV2,TGTGCCAGCAGTCTAGCTACAGAGACCCAGTACTTC,CASSLATETQYF
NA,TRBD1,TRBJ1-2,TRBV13,TGTGCCAGCAGCTTGACAGGGCTCCCGGAAGGCTATGGCTACACCTTC,CASSLTGLPEGYGYTF
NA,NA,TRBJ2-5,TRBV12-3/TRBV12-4,TGTGCCAGCAGTTTGGGGACGGAGTCAAAAGAGACCCAGTACTTC,CASSLGTESKETQYF
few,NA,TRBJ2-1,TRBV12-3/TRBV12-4,TGTGCCAGCAGTTTACTAGGTACCTATGAGCAGTTCTTC,CASSLLGTYEQFF
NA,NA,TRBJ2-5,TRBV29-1,TGCAGCGTTGAATCGGGACTCCTGAGAGAGACCCAGTACTTC,CSVESGLLRETQYF
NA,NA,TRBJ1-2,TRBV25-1,TGTGCCAGCAGTGAATCCACAGGGCGAAGTTATAGTGGCTACACCTTC,CASSESTGRSYSGYTF
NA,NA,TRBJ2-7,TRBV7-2,TGTGCCAGCAGCTTAACCCCCGGGCCATCCTACGAGCAGTACTTC,CASSLTPGPSYEQYF
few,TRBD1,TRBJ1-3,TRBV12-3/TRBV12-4,TGTGCCAGCAGTTCCTTCCGGACAGGGGGTGGAAACACCATATATTTT,CASSSFRTGGGNTIYF
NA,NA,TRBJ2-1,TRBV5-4,TGTGCCAGCAGCCAAGGGATGGCTGAGCAGTTCTTC,CASSQGMAEQFF
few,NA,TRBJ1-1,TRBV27,TGTGCCAGCCACAGGGTAGGGACTGAAGCTTTCTTT,CASHRVGTEAFF
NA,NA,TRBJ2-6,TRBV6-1,TGTGCCAGCAGCGGGATCGCGGGACGGGAAAACTCTGGGGCCAACGTCCTGACTTTC,CASSGIAGRENSGANVLTF
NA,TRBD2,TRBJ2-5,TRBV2,TGTGCCAGCAGTGAACCCCAGCGGGGGAGCCAAGAGACCCAGTACTTC,CASSEPQRGSQETQYF
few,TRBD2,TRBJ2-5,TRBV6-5,TGTGCCAGCAGAGAAGGGGGAGCGGGGGGGCTCCAGTACTTC,CASREGGAGGLQYF
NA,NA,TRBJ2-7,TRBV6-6,TGTGCCAGCAGTCCCGGGACGACCCCTCCCAACGAGCAGTACTTC,CASSPGTTPPNEQYF
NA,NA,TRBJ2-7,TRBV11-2,TGTGCCAGCAGCTCAGGACAGCTTGCCCCCTACGAGCAGTACTTC,CASSSGQLAPYEQYF
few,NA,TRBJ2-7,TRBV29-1,TGCAGCGTTGAGCTTCCTGGCCGCTACGAGCAGTACTTC,CSVELPGRYEQYF
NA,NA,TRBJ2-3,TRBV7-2,TGTGCCAGCAGCTTAACCTCCGGGATAGCTGATACGCAGTATTTT,CASSLTSGIADTQYF
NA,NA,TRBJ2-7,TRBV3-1,TGTGCCACCCAGACTAGAAATTACGAGCAGTACTTC,CATQTRNYEQYF
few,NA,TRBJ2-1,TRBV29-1,TGCAGCGTTGGAGGTAGTAGGTACAATGAGCAGTTCTTC,CSVGGSRYNEQFF
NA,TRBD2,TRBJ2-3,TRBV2,TGTGTCAGCTCTAGCGGGGGAGCGAATACGCAGTATTTT,CVSSSGGANTQYF
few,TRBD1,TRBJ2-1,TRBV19,TGTGCCAGTAGTGCCTCGGACAGGAGCTCCTACAATGAGCAGTTCTTC,CASSASDRSSYNEQFF
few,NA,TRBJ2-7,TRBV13,TGTGCCAGCAGCTCCAATACAGGGAACGAGCAGTACTTC,CASSSNTGNEQYF
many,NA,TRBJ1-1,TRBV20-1,TGCAGTGCTAGAGATCCCGACACGGAGAACACTGAAGCTTTCTTT,CSARDPDTENTEAFF
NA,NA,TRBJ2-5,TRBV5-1,TGCGCCAGCAGCTCGGGGGGACATCAAGAGACCCAGTACTTC,CASSSGGHQETQYF
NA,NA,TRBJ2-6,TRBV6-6,TGTGCCAGCACTCTCCTTTCTGGGGCCAACGTCCTGACTTTC,CASTLLSGANVLTF
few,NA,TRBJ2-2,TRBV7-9,TGTGCCAGCAGCCCGAAGGGGCGGTATAACACCGGGGAGCTGTTTTTT,CASSPKGRYNTGELFF
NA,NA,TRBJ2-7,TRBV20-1,TGCAGTGCCATAGACGTGGACGGAGCCTACGAGCAGTACTTC,CSAIDVDGAYEQYF
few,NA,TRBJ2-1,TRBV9,TGTGCCAGCAGCCCGCTTCTAGGGGGACACAATGAGCAGTTCTTC,CASSPLLGGHNEQFF
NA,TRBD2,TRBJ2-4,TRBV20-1,TGCAGTGCCGGAAGGGTAGCGGGGGACCTAGCCAAAAACATTCAGTACTTC,CSAGRVAGDLAKNIQYF
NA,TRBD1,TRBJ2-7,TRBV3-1,TGTGCCAGCAGCCCCAGGGGGCTCTACGAGCAGTACTTC,CASSPRGLYEQYF
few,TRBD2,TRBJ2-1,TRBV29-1,TGCAGCGTTGAGGGGACTAGCGGGGTGTACAATGAGCAGTTCTTC,CSVEGTSGVYNEQFF